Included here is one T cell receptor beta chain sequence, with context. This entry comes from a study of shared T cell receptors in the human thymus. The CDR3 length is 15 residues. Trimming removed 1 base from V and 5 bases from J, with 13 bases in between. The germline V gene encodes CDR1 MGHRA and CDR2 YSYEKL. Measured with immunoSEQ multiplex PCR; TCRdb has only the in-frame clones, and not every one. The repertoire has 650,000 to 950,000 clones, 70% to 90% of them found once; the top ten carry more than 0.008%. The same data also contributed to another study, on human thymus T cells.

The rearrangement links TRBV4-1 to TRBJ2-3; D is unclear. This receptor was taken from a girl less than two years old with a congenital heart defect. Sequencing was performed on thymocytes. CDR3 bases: TGCGCCAGCAGCCAAGTACCGGTTATTTTAGATACGCAGTATTTT. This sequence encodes CASSQVPVILDTQYF.